This T cell receptor beta chain was sequenced in a study of post-analysis software for immune sequencing data. Study results and limitations: When patients were compared with controls, 4 or 5 TRBV segments were more frequent, TRBV5-6, TRBV5-1 and TRBV20-1 among them. For normalized Chao1 diversity, multiple sclerosis patients scored significantly lower than controls did.

This clonotype was found a few times. Its antigen is currently unknown. The germline V gene encodes CDR1 MGHRA and CDR2 YSYEKL. The CDR3 sequence is 17 residues long. V was pared by 8 bases and J by 8 bases, with 19 bases of the junction left unmatched. Tagging with unique molecular identifiers was a feature of the TCR beta cDNA libraries. TCRdb re-called the PCR reads through MiXCR, storing one row per CDR3 protein. The repertoire has about 180,000 distinct CDR3 sequences, 30% of them found once; the top ten carry roughly 1.6%. The receptor was isolated from a girl between 5 and 17 years old with multiple sclerosis. The sequencing sample was made of blood. The chain is built from TRBV4-1 and TRBJ1-4; 8 bases match TRBD1. This CDR3 reads CASRGQGPFPRGEKLFF. The CDR3 region has the DNA TGCGCCAGCCGCGGACAGGGACCCTTTCCCCGCGGGGAAAAACTGTTTTTT.